This T cell receptor (beta chain) was recovered during a study of blood T cell repertoires in COVID-19. Study-level background: Sites across the United States, Italy and Spain contributed samples from acute and convalescent COVID-19. T cells, B-cell-depleted T cells, or PBMCs supplied cDNA or gDNA.

Sequencing was performed with immunoSEQ multiplex PCR; in TCRdb, only in-frame clones are kept and a portion is missing. The sample shows 120,000 or so clones, roughly nine tenths of them seen only once. This CDR3 contains 16 residues. Trimming removed 0 bases at V and 10 bases at J, with 19 bases between. Germline loops: CDR1 LGHNT, CDR2 FRNRAP. The TCR comes from a human donor in a cohort sampled during active COVID-19. The sample comprised peripheral blood. The chain employs TRBV12-5 and TRBJ2-1; D unclear. CDR3 in amino acids: CASGLVPALVILEQFF. CDR3 in DNA: TGTGCTAGTGGTTTGGTACCTGCTCTAGTGATCTTGGAGCAGTTCTTC.